This T cell receptor (beta chain) was sequenced in a study of response to subunit inactivated influenza vaccine. As to this clonotype: What it binds is unknown.

The CDR3 has 16 amino acids. V was shortened by 0 bases and J by 7 bases, with 13 bases between the two germline ends. Germline CDR1 MNHEY, CDR2 SVGAGI. General observations from the study: The authors offered the suggestion that each seasonal influenza vaccination recruits few new T cells.

Each CDR3 protein is one row after TCRdb ran MiXCR on the RT-PCR reads. This sample has around 480,000 distinct CDR3 sequences; roughly 9.7% occur once, and the top ten carry 12%. This sample comprised PBMCs from blood, obtained more than 35 days after vaccination. The TCR originated in a man aged 50 to 59 who received an inactivated influenza vaccine. The rearrangement joins TRBV6-5 to TRBJ1-6, with D possibly TRBD1 on 5 matching bases. In DNA form, the CDR3 reads TGTGCCAGCAGTTACTCGTGGGGGGGGAAAAATTCACCCCTCCACTTT. Its translation: CASSYSWGGKNSPLHF.